One and the same sample provided the 3 T cell receptor beta chains below, sequenced in a study of T cell changes during pregnancy in multiple sclerosis. Using immunoSEQ multiplex PCR, the repertoire was profiled, and TCRdb retains in-frame clones only, with some absent. Here the sample spans 35,000 to 40,000 clones, roughly nine tenths being singletons. The sequences come from CD4+ T cells from peripheral blood mononuclear cells, collected after pregnancy. The receptors originated from a female donor in good health, enrolled as a control in a pregnancy study.

The chain has TRBV5-1 and TRBJ1-4; D is possibly TRBD1 (6 bases). The germline V and J ends were trimmed by 0 bases and 4 bases, with 13 bases remaining between them. CDR3 length: 16 amino acids. Per the germline V gene, CDR1 is SGHRS and CDR2 is YFSETQ. The DNA of the CDR3 is TGCGCCAGCAGCTTGGGCCTTTCCAGGGGTAATGAAAAACTGTTTTTT. It encodes CASSLGLSRGNEKLFF. Full variable domain (remainder filled in from reference TRBV5-1 and TRBJ1-4): KAGVTQTPRYLIKTRGQQVTLSCSPISGHRSVSWYQQTPGQGLQFLFEYFSETQRNKGNFPGRFSGRQFSNSRSEMNVSTLELGDSALYLCASSLGLSRGNEKLFFGSGTQLSVL.

This chain links TRBV5-8 with TRBJ2-2, with 7 bases that match TRBD2. Germline lookup yields CDR1 SGHTS and CDR2 YDEGEE. The CDR3 extends over 16 amino acids. Germline trimming cut 0 bases from V and 0 bases from J; bases unmatched to any gene: 2. This CDR3 reads CASSLGGLANTGELFF. The CDR3 DNA sequence: TGTGCCAGCAGCTTGGGCGGACTAGCGAACACCGGGGAGCTGTTTTTT.

CDR3 in amino acids: CASSPTGSPTKQYF. Written as DNA, the CDR3 is TGTGCCAGCAGCCCGACAGGGTCCCCTACGAAGCAGTACTTC. The chain recombines TRBV14 with TRBJ2-7; TRBD1 aligns across 7 bases. The CDR3 covers 14 residues. Germline V gene sequence: CDR1 SGHDN, CDR2 FVKESK. After removal of 4 bases from V and 8 bases from J, the junction contained 11 bases not matched to a gene. The full variable domain, rest sourced from reference TRBV14 and TRBJ2-7, is EAGVTQFPSHSVIEKGQTVTLRCDPISGHDNLYWYRRVMGKEIKFLLHFVKESKQDESGMPNNRFLAERTGGTYSTLKVQPAELEDSGVYFCASSPTGSPTKQYFGPGTRLTVT.